The 23 T cell receptor beta chains reported below all come from one sample, sequenced in a study of blood T cell repertoires in COVID-19. Method: immunoSEQ multiplex PCR; TCRdb's copy keeps in-frame clones and lacks some. The profile shows hundreds of thousands of clones, 85% to 90% of them singletons. Sequenced sample: peripheral blood. The receptors shown here come from a woman aged 45-65 years with COVID-19, enrolled during active disease.

The chain couples TRBV19 to TRBJ1-5, with D possibly being TRBD1 (5 bases). The CDR3 extends over 14 amino acids. CDR1 is LNHDA, CDR2 SQIVND, per germline (reference sequence). V lost 5 bases, J lost 5 bases, and 13 bases lay in between. CDR3 in amino acids: CASSPRTSYQPQHF. The DNA for the CDR3 is TGTGCCAGTAGTCCCCGGACAAGTTATCAGCCCCAGCATTTT. Looking up the rest from reference TRBV19 and TRBJ1-5 gives the full variable domain: DGGITQSPKYLFRKEGQNVTLSCEQNLNHDAMYWYRQDPGQGLRLIYYSQIVNDFQKGDIAEGYSVSREKKESFPLTVTSAQKNPTAFYLCASSPRTSYQPQHFGDGTRLSIL.

The CDR3 region has the DNA TGTGCCAGCAGCCCCACTACCCAGACTAGCGGAAAAGAGACCCAGTACTTC. It yields the protein CASSPTTQTSGKETQYF. The chain uses TRBV13 and TRBJ2-5, with 9 bases identical to TRBD2. From germline, CDR1 is PRHDT and CDR2 FYEKMQ (reference sequence). V shed 5 bases and J 3 bases; nucleotides not matched to a gene: 13. The CDR3 spans 17 residues.

The chain has TRBV7-8 and TRBJ2-3, with 7 bases that match TRBD2. This CDR3 has 14 residues. Unmatched junction bases numbered 3, after V lost 2 bases and J lost 4 bases. Germline loops: CDR1 SGHVS, CDR2 FQNEAQ. CDR3 bases: TGTGCCAGCAGCTTAACGGGGGGACCAGATACGCAGTATTTT. This translates into CASSLTGGPDTQYF.

The gene calls are TRBV6-5 and TRBJ1-1, with TRBD1 as a possible D gene (6 bases). The length of the CDR3 is 13 residues. V was cut by 2 bases and J by 11 bases, with 15 bases left in between. Germline assignment: CDR1 MNHEY and CDR2 SVGAGI. CDR3 in amino acids: CASSYTAGARAFF. CDR3 DNA sequence: TGTGCCAGCAGTTACACGGCAGGGGCCAGGGCTTTCTTT.

The chain couples TRBV6-2 or TRBV6-3 to TRBJ1-4; no definite D call. This CDR3 is built from 16 residues. Deletions cut 0 bases from V and 8 bases from J, with 16 bases between. Per the germline V gene, CDR1 is MNHEY and CDR2 is SVGEGT. This chain's CDR3 is CASSYSSENGREKLFF. CDR3 sequence (DNA): TGTGCCAGCAGTTACTCGTCTGAGAACGGTCGAGAAAAACTGTTTTTT.

This sequence joins TRBV7-8 and TRBJ1-5; 7 nucleotides match TRBD1. CDR1 is SGHVS, CDR2 FQNEAQ, per germline. The CDR3 sequence is 17 residues long. V dropped 1 base and J dropped 0; count of bases not matched to a gene: 6. The CDR3 sequence is CASSLGRGSRSNQPQHF. CDR3 DNA: TGTGCCAGCAGCTTAGGCAGGGGGAGTCGTAGCAATCAGCCCCAGCATTTT.

The chain couples TRBV30 to TRBJ2-7, with 8 bases aligning to TRBD1. The CDR3 has 14 amino acids. V trimming: 3 bases; J trimming: 2 bases; junction bases outside the gene matches: 6. CDR1 GTSNPN and CDR2 SVGIG come from the germline V gene (reference sequence). This CDR3 reads CAWSRGQAPYEQYF. Here the CDR3 DNA reads TGTGCCTGGAGCCGGGGACAGGCCCCCTACGAGCAGTACTTC. The variable domain in full, with the rest retrieved from reference TRBV30 and TRBJ2-7, is SQTIHQWPATLVQPVGSPLSLECTVEGTSNPNLYWYRQAAGRGLQLLFYSVGIGQISSEVPQNLSASRPQDRQFILSSKKLLLSDSGFYLCAWSRGQAPYEQYFGPGTRLTVT.

The chain couples TRBV19 to TRBJ1-1, with 9 bases identical to TRBD1. CDR1 is LNHDA, CDR2 SQIVND, per germline (reference sequence). The CDR3 is 15 amino acids. With V trimmed by 7 bases and J by 2 bases, 8 bases remained unmatched. The CDR3 protein is CASNPRGQGNTEAFF. The CDR3 DNA reads TGTGCCAGTAACCCTAGGGGACAGGGAAACACTGAAGCTTTCTTT. The whole variable domain, remainder taken from reference TRBV19 and TRBJ1-1, is DGGITQSPKYLFRKEGQNVTLSCEQNLNHDAMYWYRQDPGQGLRLIYYSQIVNDFQKGDIAEGYSVSREKKESFPLTVTSAQKNPTAFYLCASNPRGQGNTEAFFGQGTRLTVV.

This clone was detected only a few times. This chain links TRBV27 with TRBJ1-6, with 12 bases lining up with TRBD1. Germline CDR1 and CDR2: MNHEY and SMNVEV (reference sequence). The CDR3 is 17 amino acids. V lost 0 bases and J lost 13; bases outside the gene matches: 10. The CDR3 reads CASSLSLGTGGADPLHF. In DNA form, the CDR3 reads TGTGCCAGCAGTTTATCGCTCGGGACAGGGGGCGCGGATCCCCTCCACTTT.

DNA for the CDR3: TGCGCCAGCAGCTTGGAGGCAGGGATCACTGAAGCTTTCTTT. Its translation is CASSLEAGITEAFF. The genes are TRBV5-1 and TRBJ1-1; a weak D match, TRBD1 (5 bases). Germline V gene lookup returns CDR1 SGHRS and CDR2 YFSETQ. The V gene lost 0 bases and the J gene lost 4 bases, with 10 bases spanning the gap. The CDR3 contains 14 residues.

This chain uses TRBV5-1 with TRBJ1-2; D may be TRBD1 (6 bases). The CDR3 has 14 residues. Trimming shortened V by 0 bases and J by 7 bases, and 13 bases separated the two germline ends. Germline V gene sequence: CDR1 SGHRS, CDR2 YFSETQ. CDR3 protein: CASSLDGGGSGYTF. CDR3 nucleotide sequence: TGCGCCAGCAGCTTGGATGGGGGCGGCTCTGGCTACACCTTC.

Note on this clone: The junction does not match germline at one end; this may be a read error. Other nucleotide sequences in the sample specify the same CDR3. The genes are TRBV9 and TRBJ1-1; no clear D. Germline V lookup: CDR1 SGDLS, CDR2 YYNGEE. The CDR3 is 13 amino acids. CDR3 DNA: TGTGCCAGCAGTGTAGCGTTGAACACTGAAGCTTTCTTT. Encoded protein: CASSVALNTEAFF. Together with reference TRBV9 and TRBJ1-1, the CDR3 gives the full variable domain: DSGVTQTPKHLITATGQRVTLRCSPRSGDLSVYWYQQSLDQGLQFLIQYYNGEERAKGNILERFSAQQFPDLHSELNLSSLELGDSALYFCASSVALNTEAFFGQGTRLTVV.

The table lists this clone with a count of one. This rearrangement joins TRBV19 to TRBJ2-2; no clear D gene. The ends were cut back, 4 bases at V and 3 bases at J, with 6 bases in the middle. Germline V gene sequence: CDR1 LNHDA, CDR2 SQIVND (reference sequence). The CDR3 is 13 amino acids. The CDR3 DNA reads TGTGCCAGTAGTACCCCTTACACCGGGGAGCTGTTTTTT. As protein: CASSTPYTGELFF.

This rearrangement joins TRBV3-1 (or the pseudogene TRBV3-2) to TRBJ2-1, with D possibly matching TRBD1 (5 bases). The V gene lost 0 bases and the J gene lost 4 bases, with 10 bases spanning the gap. The CDR3 totals 15 residues. Germline CDR1 reads LGHDT; CDR2 reads YNNKEL (reference sequence). This CDR3 reads CASSQDQGTYNEQFF. The CDR3 region has the DNA TGTGCCAGCAGCCAAGATCAGGGTACTTACAATGAGCAGTTCTTC.

This clone was seen a few times. The CDR3 sequence: CASRGGGDVLGSNQPQHF. CDR3 nucleotide sequence: TGTGCCAGCCGAGGAGGGGGCGATGTTTTGGGGAGCAATCAGCCCCAGCATTTT. This rearrangement joins TRBV18 to TRBJ1-5; TRBD1 aligns across 7 bases. Germline CDR1 and CDR2: KGHSH and LQKENI. This CDR3 is built from 18 residues. J was trimmed by 1 base and V by 8 bases; bases with no gene match: 17.

This chain links TRBV30 with TRBJ1-1; D gene ambiguous. CDR1 and CDR2 (germline): GTSNPN, SVGIG (reference sequence). There are 13 residues in the CDR3. V lost 1 base, J lost 0 bases, and 6 bases lay in between. The CDR3 DNA sequence: TGTGCCTGGAGTGGAGGTGTGAACACTGAAGCTTTCTTT. Its protein is CAWSGGVNTEAFF. The full variable domain, with the rest looked up from reference TRBV30 and TRBJ1-1, is SQTIHQWPATLVQPVGSPLSLECTVEGTSNPNLYWYRQAAGRGLQLLFYSVGIGQISSEVPQNLSASRPQDRQFILSSKKLLLSDSGFYLCAWSGGVNTEAFFGQGTRLTVV.

This chain connects TRBV27 to TRBJ1-6; possible D gene TRBD1, 5 bases. Trimming cost V 4 bases and J 1 base, with 14 bases left between them. The CDR3 sequence is 17 residues long. CDR1 is MNHEY and CDR2 is SMNVEV in the germline V gene (reference sequence). CDR3 DNA: TGTGCCAGCAGTTATTGGGGGGGGGAATCCTATAATTCACCCCTCCACTTT. This sequence encodes CASSYWGGESYNSPLHF.

J is TRBJ2-3 and V is TRBV7-2; D gene ambiguous. CDR1 and CDR2 from the germline V gene are SGHTA and FQGNSA. V lost 5 bases to trimming and J lost 3 bases, with 6 bases between them. This CDR3 spans 12 amino acids. The CDR3 sequence is CASSRATDTQYF. In nucleotides, the CDR3 is TGTGCCAGCAGCAGAGCGACAGATACGCAGTATTTT.

The V and J genes are TRBV15 and TRBJ2-1, with TRBD2 identical over 8 bases. CDR1 is LNHNV and CDR2 is YYDKDF in the germline V gene (reference sequence). CDR3 length equals 15 residues. V trimming: 5 bases; J trimming: 7 bases; junction bases outside the gene matches: 10. CDR3 in DNA: TGTGCCACCAGCCGCCACAGCGGGGGTCGGAATGAGCAGTTCTTC. Residues: CATSRHSGGRNEQFF. The full variable domain, its missing parts supplied by reference TRBV15 and TRBJ2-1, is DAMVIQNPRYQVTQFGKPVTLSCSQTLNHNVMYWYQQKSSQAPKLLFHYYDKDFNNEADTPDNFQSRRPNTSFCFLDIRSPGLGDTAMYLCATSRHSGGRNEQFFGPGTRLTVL.

This rearrangement joins TRBV5-1 to TRBJ2-3; D is unclear. This CDR3 comprises 14 residues. V lost 5 bases and J lost 4, with 14 bases in between. Germline-derived CDR1 and CDR2 are SGHRS and YFSETQ. DNA for the CDR3: TGCGCCAGCAGTTTTACGAAGCCCTCAGATACGCAGTATTTT. Its protein product is CASSFTKPSDTQYF.

V usage is TRBV5-1 and J usage is TRBJ1-2, with a weak D call TRBD1 (5 bases). The V and J ends lost 0 bases and 2 bases respectively, with 11 bases between them. The CDR3 has 15 residues. Germline assignment: CDR1 SGHRS and CDR2 YFSETQ. The DNA of the CDR3 is TGCGCCAGCAGCTTGGAAGGGGTCCCGAACTATGGCTACACCTTC. This sequence encodes CASSLEGVPNYGYTF. Complete variable domain (other parts from reference TRBV5-1 and TRBJ1-2): KAGVTQTPRYLIKTRGQQVTLSCSPISGHRSVSWYQQTPGQGLQFLFEYFSETQRNKGNFPGRFSGRQFSNSRSEMNVSTLELGDSALYLCASSLEGVPNYGYTFGSGTRLTVV.

As DNA, the CDR3 is TGTGCCAGTAGTACCAGGAGGGACAGGGGAGCCGGGGAGCTGTTTTTT. This codes for CASSTRRDRGAGELFF. This rearrangement joins TRBV19 to TRBJ2-2; 10 nucleotides align to TRBD1. The CDR3 has 16 residues. Per the germline V gene, CDR1 is LNHDA and CDR2 is SQIVND (reference sequence). Trimming removed 4 bases from V and 6 bases from J; junction bases left unmatched: 8.

The V gene is TRBV30, the J gene TRBJ2-6, with no clear D. This CDR3 region has 13 residues. With 4 bases removed from V and 4 bases from J, the gap between germline ends came to 8 bases. Germline V lookup: CDR1 GTSNPN, CDR2 SVGIG (reference sequence). The CDR3 bases are TGTGCCTGGAAAAAGAGCGGGGCCAACGTCCTGACTTTC. This sequence encodes CAWKKSGANVLTF.